This T cell receptor beta chain was captured by sequencing in a study of blood T cell repertoires in COVID-19. This CDR3 is 16 amino acids long. With 4 bases clipped from V and 7 bases from J, the junction kept 16 bases outside the gene matches. From germline, CDR1 is MDHEN and CDR2 SYDVKM. This clone was picked up many times. In the source study's methods: Amplification of reference gene primers provided the estimated nucleated cell counts. This table comes from immunoSEQ multiplex PCR, and its TCRdb copy is limited to in-frame clones, with some not included. V and J calls and clone size come straight from that table; D and trimming were deduced from the DNA. The sample gives about 140,000 clones, 85% to 90% of which show up once; roughly a tenth is in the top ten.

The V and J genes are TRBV28 and TRBJ2-7; 7 bases line up with TRBD2. The sequence derives from a man over 45 with active or convalescent COVID-19. Sequenced: peripheral blood. This CDR3 reads CASSSPSSGSLGEQYF. In nucleotides, the CDR3 is TGTGCCAGCAGTTCCCCCTCTAGCGGTAGCTTGGGGGAGCAGTACTTC.